The present entry profiles one T cell receptor (beta chain) with its context. Original analysis: Estimated nucleated cell counts came from reference gene primer amplification. The table came from immunoSEQ multiplex PCR; TCRdb's copy has only in-frame clones and leaves some out. V and J calls plus clone size are reproduced from that table; the DNA served to infer D and trimming. The sample yields 140,000 to 150,000 clones, approximately 87% seen once. The data were taken from a study of blood T cell repertoires in COVID-19. On the study more broadly: COVID-19 samples collected from the United States, Italy and Spain covered acute and convalescent phases. Sample material is recorded as cDNA or gDNA derived from T cells, B-cell-depleted T cells, or PBMCs.

Participants' own reports of clinical history determined their cohort assignment. The sequence derives from a woman in her 30s with acute COVID-19. Sequencing input: PBMCs or T cells enriched from blood (not recorded which).

CDR3: CASSYSTGQGAYIQYF. As DNA, the CDR3 is TGTGCCAGCAGTTACTCGACGGGACAGGGGGCTTACATTCAGTACTTC. The rearrangement uses TRBV6-2 or TRBV6-3 and TRBJ2-4; 12 bases fit TRBD1. The germline gives CDR1 MNHEY, CDR2 SVGEGT. The CDR3 has 16 amino acids. The V gene end was trimmed by 0 bases and the J gene end by 8 bases; junction bases not matched to a gene: 5.